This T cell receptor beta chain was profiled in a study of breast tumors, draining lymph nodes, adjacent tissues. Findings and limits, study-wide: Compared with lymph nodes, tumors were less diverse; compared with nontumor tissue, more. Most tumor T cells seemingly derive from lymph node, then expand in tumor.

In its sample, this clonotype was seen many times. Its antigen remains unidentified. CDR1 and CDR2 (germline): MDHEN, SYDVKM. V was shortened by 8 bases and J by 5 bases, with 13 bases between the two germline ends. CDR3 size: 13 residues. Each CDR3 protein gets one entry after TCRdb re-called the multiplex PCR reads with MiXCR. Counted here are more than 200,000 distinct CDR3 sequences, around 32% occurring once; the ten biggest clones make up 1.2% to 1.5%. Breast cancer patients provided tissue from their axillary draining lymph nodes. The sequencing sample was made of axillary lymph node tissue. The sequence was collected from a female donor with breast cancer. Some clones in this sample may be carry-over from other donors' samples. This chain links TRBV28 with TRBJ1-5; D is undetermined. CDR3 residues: CASLEGGYQPQHF. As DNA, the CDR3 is TGTGCCAGCCTAGAAGGAGGATATCAGCCCCAGCATTTT. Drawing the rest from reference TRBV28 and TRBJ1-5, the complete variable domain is DVKVTQSSRYLVKRTGEKVFLECVQDMDHENMFWYRQDPGLGLRLIYFSYDVKMKEKGDIPEGYSVSREKKERFSLILESASTNQTSMYLCASLEGGYQPQHFGDGTRLSIL.